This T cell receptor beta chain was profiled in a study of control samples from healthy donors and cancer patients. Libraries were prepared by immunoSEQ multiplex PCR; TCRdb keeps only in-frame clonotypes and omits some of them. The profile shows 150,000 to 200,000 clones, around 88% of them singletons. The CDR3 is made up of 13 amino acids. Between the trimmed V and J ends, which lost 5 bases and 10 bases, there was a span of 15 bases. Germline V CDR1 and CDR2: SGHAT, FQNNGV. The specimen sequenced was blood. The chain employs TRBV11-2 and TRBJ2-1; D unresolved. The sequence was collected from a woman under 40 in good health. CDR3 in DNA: TGTGCCAGCAGCAGTCTGCGAGAGAGGGAGCAGTTCTTC. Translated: CASSSLREREQFF.